The next 21 T cell receptor beta chains were all read from a single sample in a study of sequential checkpoint blockade in melanoma (dated by TCRdb to between 2019 and 2020). Preparation of the library involved the immunoSEQ multiplex PCR assay. What TCRdb holds here is the immuneACCESS table cut down to in-frame rearrangements. Part of the clones is not present; checked against another copy, under half of the missing clones reflect an unresolved V gene, and the others are unexplained. In this sample the table shows roughly 2,500 clones, more than 20% of which occur a single time. 18% of the sample belongs to the ten largest clones. Per the publication, the treatment or condition label means: randomized to nivolumab then ipilimumab (arm A) or the reverse (arm B). Sequencing used tumor tissue (inferred from file names), obtained from a patient given nivolumab and ipilimumab in sequence. These receptors were obtained from a human donor with melanoma.

The rearrangement joins TRBV28 to TRBJ1-2; D unresolved. The V end lost 1 base, the J end lost 8 bases, and 8 bases lay between the germline ends. The germline V gene encodes CDR1 MDHEN and CDR2 SYDVKM. This CDR3 is 12 amino acids long. The CDR3 sequence is CASSLLTVGYTF. The CDR3 region has the DNA TGTGCCAGCAGTTTATTAACGGTCGGCTACACCTTC.

This rearrangement joins TRBV6-8 to TRBJ2-5, with D hard to call. Germline V CDR1 and CDR2: MNHGY, SAAAGT. V was pared by 6 bases and J by 10 bases, with 18 bases between. The CDR3 contains 13 residues. In DNA, the CDR3 is TGTGCCAGCAGCCCACCCGGAGTCGCCCGCCAGTACTTC. Its translation is CASSPPGVARQYF.

This clone was seen many times. The chain employs TRBV11-3 and TRBJ1-2, with 9 bases aligning to TRBD1. The CDR3 has 15 amino acids. With 5 bases clipped from V and 6 bases from J, the junction kept 10 bases outside the gene matches. In germline, CDR1 is SGHNT, CDR2 YENEEA. CDR3 amino acids: CASSPGDRALDGYTF. The CDR3 DNA reads as TGTGCCAGCAGCCCGGGGGACAGGGCATTAGATGGCTACACCTTC.

The chain has TRBV18 and TRBJ1-2; unclear D gene. The length of the CDR3 is 13 residues. Germline assignment: CDR1 KGHSH and CDR2 LQKENI. Trimming pared 0 bases from V and 7 bases from J, leaving 9 bases between. CDR3 protein: CASSPPAGFGYTF. The CDR3 DNA reads as TGTGCCAGCTCACCACCGGCTGGGTTTGGCTACACCTTC.

This rearrangement joins TRBV19 to TRBJ2-1, with a weak D call TRBD1 (6 bases). The CDR3 totals 17 residues. V was shortened by 3 bases and J by 5 bases, with 20 bases between the two germline ends. The germline V gene encodes CDR1 LNHDA and CDR2 SQIVND (reference sequence). CDR3: CASSMGAGAAANNEQFF. CDR3 in DNA: TGTGCCAGTAGTATGGGGGCAGGGGCCGCCGCAAACAATGAGCAGTTCTTC. The full variable domain, in which reference TRBV19 and TRBJ2-1 provide the parts outside the CDR3, is DGGITQSPKYLFRKEGQNVTLSCEQNLNHDAMYWYRQDPGQGLRLIYYSQIVNDFQKGDIAEGYSVSREKKESFPLTVTSAQKNPTAFYLCASSMGAGAAANNEQFFGPGTRLTVL.

V usage is TRBV6-8 and J usage is TRBJ2-7; TRBD1 matches 9 bases. Losses at the gene ends were 6 bases for V and 1 base for J; bases not matched to a gene: 7. The CDR3 runs to 15 residues. Germline assignment: CDR1 MNHGY and CDR2 SAAAGT. The CDR3 protein is CASSSDRGFSYEQYF. The CDR3, as DNA: TGTGCCAGCAGCTCAGACAGGGGGTTTTCCTACGAGCAGTACTTC.

On this clone itself: Other DNA sequences in this specimen translate into the identical CDR3. The chain links TRBV18 to TRBJ2-7; perhaps TRBD1 as D (6 bases). CDR3 length: 13 amino acids. V was pared by 3 bases and J by 3 bases, with 9 bases between. CDR1 KGHSH and CDR2 LQKENI come from the germline V gene. The CDR3: CASSPGHNYEQYF. CDR3 DNA sequence: TGTGCCAGCTCACCGGGACACAACTACGAGCAGTACTTC. The full variable domain, with the rest looked up from reference TRBV18 and TRBJ2-7, is NAGVMQNPRHLVRRRGQEARLRCSPMKGHSHVYWYRQLPEEGLKFMVYLQKENIIDESGMPKERFSAEFPKEGPSILRIQQVVRGDSAAYFCASSPGHNYEQYFGPGTRLTVT.

J is TRBJ2-1 and V is TRBV29-1; D is unresolved. V gave up 5 bases and J gave up 8 bases, with 13 bases separating them. Germline loops: CDR1 SQVTM, CDR2 ANQGSEA. This CDR3 has 12 amino acids. CDR3 sequence (DNA): TGCAGCGTTCTGCGCCTCTTGGATGAGCAGTTCTTC. Its translation: CSVLRLLDEQFF.

The rearrangement uses TRBV19 and TRBJ2-7, with TRBD1 as a possible D gene (6 bases). Trimming removed 2 bases at V and 3 bases at J, with 8 bases between. This CDR3 comprises 13 residues. Germline V gene lookup returns CDR1 LNHDA and CDR2 SQIVND (reference sequence). As DNA, the CDR3 is TGTGCCAGTAGTATAACAGGGAACTACGAGCAGTACTTC. This codes for CASSITGNYEQYF.

The V call is TRBV11-3, the J call TRBJ2-3; possibly TRBD2 for D (7 bases). The CDR3 spans 16 residues. CDR1 SGHNT and CDR2 YENEEA come from the germline V gene. Trimming removed 1 base at V and 4 bases at J, with 15 bases between. The CDR3: CASSLGWTGGADTQYF. CDR3 in DNA: TGTGCCAGCAGCTTAGGGTGGACGGGGGGCGCAGATACGCAGTATTTT. The full variable domain, rest sourced from reference TRBV11-3 and TRBJ2-3, is EAGVVQSPRYKIIEKKQPVAFWCNPISGHNTLYWYLQNLGQGPELLIRYENEEAVDDSQLPKDRFSAERLKGVDSTLKIQPAELGDSAVYLCASSLGWTGGADTQYFGPGTRLTVL.

This clone counts as medium-sized. The V gene is TRBV11-3, the J gene TRBJ2-7; 10 nucleotides line up with TRBD2. Germline V gene lookup returns CDR1 SGHNT and CDR2 YENEEA. The CDR3 covers 19 residues. The V and J ends lost 5 bases and 1 base, in that order; junction bases with no gene match: 17. The CDR3 bases are TGTGCCAGCAGCCAAGGTTCGAGTAGCGGGAGGCTAAGTTCCTACGAGCAGTACTTC. It translates to CASSQGSSSGRLSSYEQYF. The full variable domain, with the rest looked up from reference TRBV11-3 and TRBJ2-7, is EAGVVQSPRYKIIEKKQPVAFWCNPISGHNTLYWYLQNLGQGPELLIRYENEEAVDDSQLPKDRFSAERLKGVDSTLKIQPAELGDSAVYLCASSQGSSSGRLSSYEQYFGPGTRLTVT.

This clone is medium-sized by share. The chain carries TRBV6-8 and TRBJ2-7, with 8 bases lining up with TRBD1. V was pared by 2 bases and J by 5 bases, with 8 bases of the junction left unmatched. The CDR3 has 15 amino acids. Germline CDR1 is MNHGY and CDR2 is SAAAGT. The DNA of the CDR3 is TGTGCCAGCAGTTACACCGGGACAGGTTCCAACGAGCAGTACTTC. Encoded protein: CASSYTGTGSNEQYF.

There are a few counts of this clone. In DNA, the CDR3 is TGTGCCATCAGTGAGTCGACAGGGGGGGACTACGAGCAGTACTTC. Translation gives CAISESTGGDYEQYF. The chain couples TRBV10-3 to TRBJ2-7, with 9 bases that match TRBD1. Germline V lookup: CDR1 ENHRY, CDR2 SYGVKD. The CDR3 length is 15 residues. The V and J ends lost 0 bases and 3 bases, in that order; junction bases with no gene match: 3.

The chain has TRBV5-1 and TRBJ1-4, with a possible D match to TRBD1 (5 bases). Germline CDR1 is SGHRS and CDR2 is YFSETQ. V was shortened by 4 bases and J by 7 bases, with 17 bases between the two germline ends. The CDR3 is 15 residues long. The CDR3 loop reads CASSAGGSGGEKLFF. The DNA of the CDR3 is TGCGCCAGCAGCGCTGGGGGGTCCGGCGGTGAAAAACTGTTTTTT. Combining the CDR3 with reference TRBV5-1 and TRBJ1-4 gives the whole variable domain KAGVTQTPRYLIKTRGQQVTLSCSPISGHRSVSWYQQTPGQGLQFLFEYFSETQRNKGNFPGRFSGRQFSNSRSEMNVSTLELGDSALYLCASSAGGSGGEKLFFGSGTQLSVL.

This clone was found many times. This chain joins TRBV11-3 and TRBJ1-6; TRBD1 matches 7 bases. CDR3 size: 14 residues. After removal of 3 bases from V and 7 bases from J, the junction contained 3 bases not matched to a gene. Germline V gene lookup returns CDR1 SGHNT and CDR2 YENEEA. CDR3 loop: CASSFDRVNSPLHF. CDR3 nucleotides: TGTGCCAGCAGCTTCGACAGGGTAAATTCACCCCTCCACTTT.

This clone counts as hyperexpanded. The chain carries TRBV11-3 and TRBJ1-1; D is uncertain. The CDR3 has 14 amino acids. The V and J ends lost 3 bases and 0 bases respectively, with 8 bases between them. Germline CDR1 SGHNT, CDR2 YENEEA. The DNA of the CDR3 is TGTGCCAGCAGCTTTCGGCGGCTGAACACTGAAGCTTTCTTT. Translated: CASSFRRLNTEAFF.

CDR3 loop: CASSQFSYNEQFF. Written as DNA, the CDR3 is TGTGCCAGCAGCCAGTTCTCCTACAATGAGCAGTTCTTC. The V call is TRBV14, the J call TRBJ2-1; no definite D call. The V end lost 3 bases, the J end lost 0 bases, and 3 bases lay between the germline ends. This CDR3 region has 13 residues. Germline values: CDR1 SGHDN, CDR2 FVKESK. The whole variable domain, filled in from reference TRBV14 and TRBJ2-1, reads EAGVTQFPSHSVIEKGQTVTLRCDPISGHDNLYWYRRVMGKEIKFLLHFVKESKQDESGMPNNRFLAERTGGTYSTLKVQPAELEDSGVYFCASSQFSYNEQFFGPGTRLTVL.

This clone has a count of ten or more. The rearrangement uses TRBV11-3 and TRBJ2-7, with 10 bases lining up with TRBD2. The CDR3 loop spans 15 amino acids. Germline CDR1 is SGHNT and CDR2 is YENEEA. V lost 1 base to trimming and J lost 3 bases; unmatched junction nucleotides: 3. The CDR3 loop is CASSLGTSGIYEQYF. In nucleotides, the CDR3 is TGTGCCAGCAGCTTAGGGACTAGCGGTATCTACGAGCAGTACTTC.

This clone was seen a few times. V and J are TRBV19 and TRBJ1-1; D might be TRBD1 (5 bases). The CDR3 extends over 12 amino acids. V gave up 2 bases and J gave up 6 bases, with 7 bases separating them. The germline CDR1 and CDR2 sequences are LNHDA and SQIVND (reference sequence). The CDR3 protein is CASSIRGSEAFF. In nucleotides, the CDR3 is TGTGCCAGTAGTATACGGGGGTCTGAAGCTTTCTTT.

This chain joins TRBV6-8 and TRBJ2-7; D remains unclear. This CDR3 spans 16 amino acids. Trimming shortened V by 2 bases and J by 2 bases, and 16 bases separated the two germline ends. The V gene's germline CDR1 is MNHGY and CDR2 SAAAGT. The CDR3 DNA reads as TGTGCCAGCAGTTACGACCCCCGGGCTGTAACCTACGAGCAGTACTTC. It encodes CASSYDPRAVTYEQYF.

The CDR3 DNA follows: TGTGCCAGCAGGTTACCCGGGACAGAAGCTTTCTTT. Its protein is CASRLPGTEAFF. The chain carries TRBV28 and TRBJ1-1; D might be TRBD1 (6 bases). Per germline, CDR1 MDHEN and CDR2 SYDVKM. CDR3 length equals 12 residues. V was clipped by 6 bases and J by 8 bases, with 13 bases between them.